One sample yielded the 12 T cell receptor beta chains listed below, sequenced in a study of tumor-infiltrating lymphocytes in primary liver carcinoma. Using a constant-region primer together with ProtoScript II reverse transcriptase, TCR beta cDNA was made from about 500 ng of total RNA. Three nested multiplex PCR rounds, a slightly modified ARM-PCR, produced the libraries for TCR beta. For around 9 cycles apiece, the opening two PCR rounds ran with TRBV1-TRBV30 forward primers and a C-beta reverse primer. One entry per CDR3 protein results from TCRdb running MiXCR on the multiplex PCR reads. In the table there are about 310,000 distinct CDR3 sequences, nearly 60% of which are singletons. RNA was extracted from whole blood without cell sorting, alongside germline DNA. The sequenced sample consisted of peripheral blood. The receptors here all came from a woman aged 25 to 39 with primary liver carcinoma and hepatitis B virus infection.

J is TRBJ2-3 and V is TRBV6-2 or TRBV6-3; TRBD1 or TRBD2 may be the D gene (5 bases each). The germline gives CDR1 MNHEY, CDR2 SVGEGT. The V end lost 2 bases, the J end lost 8 bases, and 20 bases lay between the germline ends. This CDR3 has 16 amino acids. CDR3 sequence reads: CASSYPPVASRGTQYF. The CDR3 bases are TGTGCCAGCAGTTACCCCCCGGTAGCGTCGAGGGGTACGCAGTATTTT.

Worth noting for this clonotype: This may stem from a read error, because a much larger clone lies one nucleotide away. As the CDR3 is not closed by the conserved phenylalanine or tryptophan, this likely results from a read error. The CDR3 spells CASQAGGPVGEQFL. The CDR3, as DNA: TGTGCCAGCCAAGCGGGAGGGCCTGTTGGTGAGCAGTTCTTG. The rearrangement joins TRBV6-5 to TRBJ2-1; 10 positions agree with TRBD2. CDR1 and CDR2 from the germline V gene are MNHEY and SVGAGI. The length of the CDR3 is 14 residues. V shed 8 bases and J 9 bases; nucleotides not matched to a gene: 10.

With respect to this clonotype: This could be a read error, since a much larger clone is one nucleotide away. This chain's CDR3 is CSVATWGETQYF. Written as DNA, the CDR3 is TGCAGCGTCGCTACATGGGGAGAGACCCAGTACTTC. This rearrangement joins TRBV29-1 to TRBJ2-1; D call uncertain. The end of the DNA is better explained by TRBJ2-5, so the J call may be wrong. CDR1 and CDR2 (germline): SQVTM, ANQGSEA. The CDR3 is 12 amino acids.

In this sample, this clonotype turned up a few times. The V gene is TRBV6-1, the J gene TRBJ1-3; D call uncertain. CDR3 length: 15 residues. CDR1 is MNHNS and CDR2 is SASEGT in the germline V gene. With 2 bases removed from V and 0 bases from J, the gap between germline ends came to 8 bases. CDR3 residues: CASSEKPSSGNTIYF. The CDR3, as DNA: TGTGCCAGCAGTGAAAAGCCCTCCTCTGGAAACACCATATATTTT.

The chain joins TRBV6-2 or TRBV6-3 to TRBJ2-1; 10 positions match TRBD2. This CDR3 region has 14 residues. Trimming removed 10 bases from V and 8 bases from J; junction bases left unmatched: 11. Germline V gives CDR1 MNHEY, CDR2 SVGEGT. CDR3 protein: CATLAGVSQYEQFF. Here the CDR3 DNA reads TGTGCCACCCTAGCGGGAGTTTCTCAGTATGAGCAGTTCTTC.

This clonotype was seen many times. V usage is TRBV12-3 or TRBV12-4 and J usage is TRBJ2-2; no reliable D call. The CDR3 loop spans 12 amino acids. V was pared by 6 bases and J by 7 bases, with 9 bases between. The CDR3 region is CASSPHSGELFF. The CDR3 DNA sequence: TGTGCCAGCAGCCCCCATAGCGGGGAGCTGTTTTTT.

Turning to this clonotype: This could be a read error, since a much larger clone is one nucleotide away. This chain uses TRBV4-1 with TRBJ2-3; 12 bases line up with TRBD2. The junction had 7 bases not matched to a gene; V was cut back by 8 bases and J by 4 bases. CDR1 and CDR2 from the germline V gene are MGHRA and YSYEKL. The CDR3 consists of 15 residues. The CDR3 DNA sequence: TGCGCCAGCTGCCCCAGACTAGCGGGAGCAGATACGCAGTATTTT. Amino acid sequence: CASCPRLAGADTQYF.

The genes are TRBV12-3 or TRBV12-4 and TRBJ1-5; D might be TRBD1 (6 bases). Trimming pared 5 bases from V and 1 base from J, leaving 9 bases between. This CDR3 has 14 amino acids. CDR3: CASSNTGSNQPQHF. The CDR3 bases are TGTGCCAGCAGTAATACAGGGAGCAATCAGCCCCAGCATTTT.

This clonotype was seen repeatedly, ten times or more. This chain joins TRBV29-1 and TRBJ2-5, with a possible D match to TRBD2 (5 bases). CDR1 is SQVTM, CDR2 ANQGSEA, per germline. The CDR3 covers 11 residues. The V and J ends lost 6 bases and 2 bases respectively, with 7 bases between them. CDR3 DNA sequence: TGCAGCGTGGGGAGACAAGAGACCCAGTACTTC. Protein: CSVGRQETQYF.

This clonotype turned up a few times. This rearrangement joins TRBV7-8 to TRBJ2-7; 10 bases fit TRBD2. Trimming cost V 3 bases and J 3 bases; bases outside gene matches: 5. The CDR3 is made up of 15 amino acids. Germline lookup yields CDR1 SGHVS and CDR2 FQNEAQ. The CDR3 coding sequence is TGTGCCAGCAGCTTTGGACTAGCGGATCGCTACGAGCAGTACTTC. As protein: CASSFGLADRYEQYF.

This clonotype has just a few counts. The chain has TRBV12-3 or TRBV12-4 and TRBJ1-1; TRBD1 might be the D (5 bases). V was trimmed by 6 bases and J by 11 bases, leaving 13 bases between them. This CDR3 is 11 amino acids long. Here the CDR3 DNA reads TGTGCCAGCAGCCTGGGCAGGGCCGCTTTCTTT. Protein sequence: CASSLGRAAFF.

This CDR3 reads CASSPALTGANVLTF. The CDR3, as DNA: TGTGCCAGCAGCCCGGCCTTGACTGGGGCCAACGTCCTGACTTTC. J is TRBJ2-6 and V is TRBV7-3; D is unclear. V was cut by 5 bases and J by 2 bases, with 10 bases left in between. CDR3 length equals 15 residues. Germline loops: CDR1 SGHTA, CDR2 FQGTGA. Combining the CDR3 with reference TRBV7-3 and TRBJ2-6 gives the whole variable domain GAGVSQTPSNKVTEKGKYVELRCDPISGHTALYWYRQSLGQGPEFLIYFQGTGAADDSGLPNDRFFAVRPEGSVSTLKIQRTERGDSAVYLCASSPALTGANVLTFGAGSRLTVL.